The present T cell receptor beta chain was sequenced within a study of T cell responses to AZD1222 COVID-19 vaccine. Study results and caveats: Just a handful of AZD1222 recipients tested seropositive at baseline. Reports indicate that nearly half of spike-specific TCRs are directed at unmutated variant regions.

A remark on this clone: The antigen is undetermined.

Sequencing was performed with immunoSEQ multiplex PCR; in TCRdb, only in-frame clones are kept and a portion is missing. The sample contains roughly 91,000 clones, 90% of which appear only once. Germline V lookup: CDR1 SGHVS, CDR2 FQNEAQ. The CDR3 is made up of 15 amino acids. V was cut by 0 bases and J by 0 bases, with 6 bases left in between. The sequence was collected from an adult in good health. The sample in question was peripheral blood, obtained on day 0 of AZD1222 vaccination. The J gene is TRBJ1-3, the V gene TRBV7-8, with D hard to call. The chain's CDR3 is CASSLAGSSGNTIYF. The CDR3 coding sequence is TGTGCCAGCAGCTTAGCCGGAAGCTCTGGAAACACCATATATTTT.